The T cell receptor beta chain under discussion was sequenced for a study of cytomegalovirus exposure and HLA in healthy donors. Only in-frame clones appear in the TCRdb table, and some are missing; sequencing was by immunoSEQ multiplex PCR. The sample includes 150,000 to 200,000 clones, approximately 80% of them seen just once. CDR3 length equals 16 residues. V was shortened by 5 bases and J by 2 bases, with 17 bases between the two germline ends. CDR1 and CDR2 from the germline V gene are MNHEY and SMNVEV (reference sequence). With respect to this clone: Its antigen is currently unknown.

Findings of the study overall: Many donors shared some public TCRs, even though most TCR sequences were rare. Some TCR beta chains (more than 150 of them) were listed as cytomegalovirus-associated. According to a later analysis, TCR clusters from the first cohort tended to co-occur in the 120 or so validation repertoires.

While the first cohort had fewer than 850 subjects, the donors belonged to the separate validation cohort of over a hundred subjects. The chain links TRBV27 to TRBJ2-3; a possible D gene is TRBD1 (5 bases). Sequences were obtained from PBMCs. The clonotype was recovered from a man aged 18-30 years in good health and CMV-seropositive. The CDR3 spells CASSASTGPLTDTQYF. Written as DNA, the CDR3 is TGTGCCAGCAGTGCGTCTACAGGACCCCTCACAGATACGCAGTATTTT.